The T cell receptor beta chain described here comes from a study of OX40 agonist ivuxolimab in advanced cancers. Study overall: Patient treatment consisted of intravenous ivuxolimab administration every 2 weeks at 0.01 to 10 mg/kg. Partial responses were recorded for three patients, including one with hepatocellular carcinoma and two with cutaneous melanoma.

The germline gives CDR1 SGHVS, CDR2 FQNEAQ. V was clipped by 1 base and J by 8 bases; unmatched bases: 4. The CDR3 runs to 14 residues. Peripheral blood came from all dose cohorts at three timepoints. Profiling relied on immunoSEQ multiplex PCR, and the TCRdb table lists in-frame clones only, not all of them. The data show 50,000 or so clones, around 90% seen once. General study results and limits: Both blood CD4+ and CD8+ T cells showed clonal growth by week 6 at 0.1 to 3.0 mg/kg.

Points on this clone: Its antigen remains unidentified.

The chain is built from TRBV7-8 and TRBJ2-5; TRBD1 matches 10 bases. The sequence was collected from an adult with an advanced solid tumor such as melanoma, head and neck, liver or kidney cancer. The specimen was CD4+ or CD8+ T cells sorted from blood, collected in a trial of the OX40 agonist ivuxolimab. Here the CDR3 DNA reads TGTGCCAGCAGCTTAGGCCGGGACAGGGGTACCCAGTACTTC. Amino acid sequence: CASSLGRDRGTQYF.